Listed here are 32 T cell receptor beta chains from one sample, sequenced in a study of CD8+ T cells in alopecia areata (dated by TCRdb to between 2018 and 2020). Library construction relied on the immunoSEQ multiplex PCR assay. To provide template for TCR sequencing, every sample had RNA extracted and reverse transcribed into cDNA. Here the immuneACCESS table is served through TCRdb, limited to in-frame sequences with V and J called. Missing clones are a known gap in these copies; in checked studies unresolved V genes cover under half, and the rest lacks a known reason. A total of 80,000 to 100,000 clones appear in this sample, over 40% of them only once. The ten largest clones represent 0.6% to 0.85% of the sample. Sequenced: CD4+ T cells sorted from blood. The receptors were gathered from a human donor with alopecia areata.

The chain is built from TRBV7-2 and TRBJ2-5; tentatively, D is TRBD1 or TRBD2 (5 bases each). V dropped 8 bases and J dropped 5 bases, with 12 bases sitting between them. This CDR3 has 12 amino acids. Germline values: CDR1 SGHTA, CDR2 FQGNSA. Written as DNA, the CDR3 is TGTGCCAGCGGGACGAGGGGTGAGACCCAGTACTTC. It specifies CASGTRGETQYF.

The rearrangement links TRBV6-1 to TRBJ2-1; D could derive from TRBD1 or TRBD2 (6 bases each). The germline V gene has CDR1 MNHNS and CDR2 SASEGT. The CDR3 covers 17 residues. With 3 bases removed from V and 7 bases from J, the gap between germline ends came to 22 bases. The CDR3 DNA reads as TGTGCCAGCAGTGATCGTAAATGGGGGGCCTATGGAAATGAGCAGTTCTTC. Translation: CASSDRKWGAYGNEQFF.

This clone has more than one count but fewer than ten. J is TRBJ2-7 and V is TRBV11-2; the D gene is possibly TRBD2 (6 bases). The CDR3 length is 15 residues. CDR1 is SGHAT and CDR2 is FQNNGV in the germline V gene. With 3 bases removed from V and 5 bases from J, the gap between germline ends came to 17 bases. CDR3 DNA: TGTGCCAGCAGCTTTCGGGGGAGTGGTTGGGACGAGCAGTACTTC. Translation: CASSFRGSGWDEQYF. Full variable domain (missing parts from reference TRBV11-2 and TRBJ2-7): EAGVAQSPRYKIIEKRQSVAFWCNPISGHATLYWYQQILGQGPKLLIQFQNNGVVDDSQLPKDRFSAERLKGVDSTLKIQPAKLEDSAVYLCASSFRGSGWDEQYFGPGTRLTVT.

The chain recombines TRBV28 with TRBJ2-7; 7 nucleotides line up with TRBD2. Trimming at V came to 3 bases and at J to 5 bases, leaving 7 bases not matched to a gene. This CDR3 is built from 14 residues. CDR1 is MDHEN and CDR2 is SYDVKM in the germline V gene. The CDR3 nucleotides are TGTGCCAGCAGTTTGCGGGGGTCTAAAGACGAGCAGTACTTC. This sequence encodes CASSLRGSKDEQYF. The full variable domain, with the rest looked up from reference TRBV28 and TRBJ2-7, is DVKVTQSSRYLVKRTGEKVFLECVQDMDHENMFWYRQDPGLGLRLIYFSYDVKMKEKGDIPEGYSVSREKKERFSLILESASTNQTSMYLCASSLRGSKDEQYFGPGTRLTVT.

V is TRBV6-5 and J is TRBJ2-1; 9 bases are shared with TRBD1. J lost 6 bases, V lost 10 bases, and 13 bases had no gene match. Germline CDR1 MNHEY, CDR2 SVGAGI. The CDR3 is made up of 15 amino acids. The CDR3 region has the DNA TGTGCCACCTTTCCGGGACAGGGAGGAGGCAATGAGCAGTTCTTC. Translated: CATFPGQGGGNEQFF.

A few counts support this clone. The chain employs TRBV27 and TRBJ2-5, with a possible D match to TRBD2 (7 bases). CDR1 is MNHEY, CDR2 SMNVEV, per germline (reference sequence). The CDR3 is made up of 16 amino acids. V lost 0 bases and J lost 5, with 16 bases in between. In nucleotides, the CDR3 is TGTGCCAGCAGTTTATCCCGGGGGGCTGGGTTTGAGACCCAGTACTTC. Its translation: CASSLSRGAGFETQYF.

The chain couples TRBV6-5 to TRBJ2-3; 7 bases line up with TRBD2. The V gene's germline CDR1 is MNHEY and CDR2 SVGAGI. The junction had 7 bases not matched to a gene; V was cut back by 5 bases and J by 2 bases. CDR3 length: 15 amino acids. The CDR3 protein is CASSKRGYATDTQYF. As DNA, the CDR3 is TGTGCCAGCAGTAAGCGGGGATACGCCACAGATACGCAGTATTTT.

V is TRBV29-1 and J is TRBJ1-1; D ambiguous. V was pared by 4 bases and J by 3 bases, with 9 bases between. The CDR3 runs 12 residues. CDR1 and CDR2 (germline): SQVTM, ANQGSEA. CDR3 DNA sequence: TGCAGCGTTGGAGCCGGGGACACTGAAGCTTTCTTT. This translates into CSVGAGDTEAFF.

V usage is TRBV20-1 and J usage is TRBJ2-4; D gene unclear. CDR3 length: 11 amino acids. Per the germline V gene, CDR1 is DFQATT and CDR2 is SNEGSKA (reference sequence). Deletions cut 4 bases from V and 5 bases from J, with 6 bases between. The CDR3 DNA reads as TGCAGTGCTATGGCGGAAAACATTCAGTACTTC. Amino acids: CSAMAENIQYF.

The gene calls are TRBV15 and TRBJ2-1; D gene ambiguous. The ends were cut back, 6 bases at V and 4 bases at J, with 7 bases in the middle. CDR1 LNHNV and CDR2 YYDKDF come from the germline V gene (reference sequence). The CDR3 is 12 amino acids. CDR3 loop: CATSPGYNEQFF. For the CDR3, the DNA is TGTGCCACCAGTCCGGGTTACAATGAGCAGTTCTTC.

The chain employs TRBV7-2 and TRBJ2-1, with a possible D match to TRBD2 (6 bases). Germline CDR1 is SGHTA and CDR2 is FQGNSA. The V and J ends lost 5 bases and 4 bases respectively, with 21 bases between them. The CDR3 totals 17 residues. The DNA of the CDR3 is TGTGCCAGCAGCCCACCCAATTCGGGACTCCTATACAATGAGCAGTTCTTC. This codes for CASSPPNSGLLYNEQFF.

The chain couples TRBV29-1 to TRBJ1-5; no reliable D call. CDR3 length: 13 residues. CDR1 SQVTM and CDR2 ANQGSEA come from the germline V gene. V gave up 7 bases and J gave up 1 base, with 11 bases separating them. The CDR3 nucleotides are TGCAGCGCCGTATTCGCGAGCAATCAGCCCCAGCATTTT. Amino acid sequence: CSAVFASNQPQHF.

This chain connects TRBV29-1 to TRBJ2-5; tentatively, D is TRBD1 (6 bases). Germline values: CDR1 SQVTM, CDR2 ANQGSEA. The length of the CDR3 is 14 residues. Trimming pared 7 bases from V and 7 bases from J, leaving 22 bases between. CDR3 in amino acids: CSARGAGTKGTQYF. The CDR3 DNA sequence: TGCAGCGCCAGGGGAGCAGGAACCAAGGGGACCCAGTACTTC.

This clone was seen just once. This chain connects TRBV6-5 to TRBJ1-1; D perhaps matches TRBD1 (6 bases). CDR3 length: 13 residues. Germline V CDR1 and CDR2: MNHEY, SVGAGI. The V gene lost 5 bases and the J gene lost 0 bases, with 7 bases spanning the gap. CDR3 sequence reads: CASSTGLNTEAFF. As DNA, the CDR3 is TGTGCCAGCAGTACAGGGCTGAACACTGAAGCTTTCTTT.

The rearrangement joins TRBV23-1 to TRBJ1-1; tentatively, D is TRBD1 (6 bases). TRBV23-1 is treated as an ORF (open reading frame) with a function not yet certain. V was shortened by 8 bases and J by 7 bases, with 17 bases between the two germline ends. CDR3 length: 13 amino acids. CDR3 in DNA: TGCGCCAGCCCCCTGAGTACAGGGTGTGAAGCTTTCTTT. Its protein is CASPLSTGCEAFF.

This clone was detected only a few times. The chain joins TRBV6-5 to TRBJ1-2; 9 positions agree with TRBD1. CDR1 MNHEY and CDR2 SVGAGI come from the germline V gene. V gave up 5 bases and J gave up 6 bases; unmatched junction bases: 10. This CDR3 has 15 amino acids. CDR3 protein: CASSVGTGRTNGYTF. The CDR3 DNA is TGTGCCAGCAGTGTAGGGACAGGGAGGACAAATGGCTACACCTTC.

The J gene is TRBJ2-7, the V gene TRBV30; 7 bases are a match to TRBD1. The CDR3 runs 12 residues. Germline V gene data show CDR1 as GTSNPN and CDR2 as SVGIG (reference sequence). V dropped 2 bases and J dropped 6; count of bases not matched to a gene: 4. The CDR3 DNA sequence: TGTGCCTGGAGTTGGGACAGCCCCGAGCAGTACTTC. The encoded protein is CAWSWDSPEQYF.

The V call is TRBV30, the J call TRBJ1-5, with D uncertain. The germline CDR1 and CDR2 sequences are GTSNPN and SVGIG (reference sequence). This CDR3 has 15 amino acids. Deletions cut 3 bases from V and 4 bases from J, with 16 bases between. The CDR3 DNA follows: TGTGCCTGGAGCGTTAAAGAGGGTCTTAATCAGCCCCAGCATTTT. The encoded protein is CAWSVKEGLNQPQHF.

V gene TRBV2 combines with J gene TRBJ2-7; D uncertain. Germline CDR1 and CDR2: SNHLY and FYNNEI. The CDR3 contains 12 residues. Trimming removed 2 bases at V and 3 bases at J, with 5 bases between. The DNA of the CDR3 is TGTGCCAGCAGTGAAAATCACTACGAGCAGTACTTC. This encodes CASSENHYEQYF.

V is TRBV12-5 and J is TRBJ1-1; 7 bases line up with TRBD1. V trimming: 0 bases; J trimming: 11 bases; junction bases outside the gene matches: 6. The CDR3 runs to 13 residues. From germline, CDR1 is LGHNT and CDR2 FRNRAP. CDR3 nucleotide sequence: TGTGCTAGTGGTTTGGTGAAGGGGGCGGTGGCTTTCTTT. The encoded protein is CASGLVKGAVAFF.

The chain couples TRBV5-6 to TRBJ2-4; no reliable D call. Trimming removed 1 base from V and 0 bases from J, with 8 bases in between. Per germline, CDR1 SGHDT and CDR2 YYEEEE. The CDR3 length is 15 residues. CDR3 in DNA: TGTGCCAGCAGCTTGTTTACCCTAGCCAAAAACATTCAGTACTTC. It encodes CASSLFTLAKNIQYF.

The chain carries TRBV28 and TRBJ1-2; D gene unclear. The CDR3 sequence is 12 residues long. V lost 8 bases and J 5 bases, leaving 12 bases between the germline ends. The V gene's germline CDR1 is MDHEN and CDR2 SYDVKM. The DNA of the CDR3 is TGTGCCAGCTCTACTCGGTTTTATGGCTACACCTTC. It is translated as CASSTRFYGYTF.

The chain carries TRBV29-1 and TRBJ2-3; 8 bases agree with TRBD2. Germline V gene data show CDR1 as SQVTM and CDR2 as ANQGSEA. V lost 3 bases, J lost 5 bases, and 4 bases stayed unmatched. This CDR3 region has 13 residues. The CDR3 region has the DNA TGCAGCGTTGAGCGGGGGGCAATAGATACGCAGTATTTT. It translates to CSVERGAIDTQYF.

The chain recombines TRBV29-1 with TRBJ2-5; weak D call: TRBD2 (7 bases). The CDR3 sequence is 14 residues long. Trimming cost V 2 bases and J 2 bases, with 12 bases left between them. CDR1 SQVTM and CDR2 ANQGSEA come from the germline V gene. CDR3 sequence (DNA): TGCAGCGTTGAACAGGGGAGGGGACAAGAGACCCAGTACTTC. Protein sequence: CSVEQGRGQETQYF.

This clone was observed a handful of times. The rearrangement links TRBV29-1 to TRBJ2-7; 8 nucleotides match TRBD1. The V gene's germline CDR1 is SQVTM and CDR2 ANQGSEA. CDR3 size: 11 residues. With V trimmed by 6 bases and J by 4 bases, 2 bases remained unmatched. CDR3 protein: CSVGTGYEQYF. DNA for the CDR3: TGCAGCGTGGGGACAGGTTACGAGCAGTACTTC.

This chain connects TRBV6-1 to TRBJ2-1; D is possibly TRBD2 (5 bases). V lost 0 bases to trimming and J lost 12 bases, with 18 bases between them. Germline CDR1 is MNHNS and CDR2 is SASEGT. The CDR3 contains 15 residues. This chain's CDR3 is CASSEAGKLVVGQFF. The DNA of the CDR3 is TGTGCCAGCAGTGAAGCCGGGAAATTGGTGGTTGGGCAGTTCTTC.

The CDR3 spells CAWRNTGVTEAFF. DNA of the CDR3: TGTGCCTGGAGGAATACAGGGGTGACTGAAGCTTTCTTT. The chain has TRBV30 and TRBJ1-1, with TRBD1 matching 7 bases. The germline CDR1 and CDR2 sequences are GTSNPN and SVGIG (reference sequence). J gave up 5 bases and V 3 bases, and 6 bases lay outside the gene matches. The CDR3 covers 13 residues.

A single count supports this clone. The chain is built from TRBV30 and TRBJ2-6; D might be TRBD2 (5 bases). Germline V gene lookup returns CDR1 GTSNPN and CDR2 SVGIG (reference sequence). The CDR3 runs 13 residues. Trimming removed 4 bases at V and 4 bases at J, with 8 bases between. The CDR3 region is CAWTGLGANVLTF. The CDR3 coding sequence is TGTGCCTGGACAGGACTCGGGGCCAACGTCCTGACTTTC.

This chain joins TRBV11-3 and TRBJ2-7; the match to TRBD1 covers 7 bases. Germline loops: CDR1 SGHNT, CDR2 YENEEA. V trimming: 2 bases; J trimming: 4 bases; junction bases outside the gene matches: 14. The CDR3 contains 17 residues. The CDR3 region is CASSLQNRQGVKYEQYF. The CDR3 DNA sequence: TGTGCCAGCAGCTTACAGAATCGGCAGGGGGTCAAGTACGAGCAGTACTTC.

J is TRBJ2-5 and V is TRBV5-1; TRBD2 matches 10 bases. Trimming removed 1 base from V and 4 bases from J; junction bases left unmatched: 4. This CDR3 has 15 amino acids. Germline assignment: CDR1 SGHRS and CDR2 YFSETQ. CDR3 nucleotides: TGCGCCAGCAGCTTGCTAGCTAGCGGGGGAGAGACCCAGTACTTC. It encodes CASSLLASGGETQYF.

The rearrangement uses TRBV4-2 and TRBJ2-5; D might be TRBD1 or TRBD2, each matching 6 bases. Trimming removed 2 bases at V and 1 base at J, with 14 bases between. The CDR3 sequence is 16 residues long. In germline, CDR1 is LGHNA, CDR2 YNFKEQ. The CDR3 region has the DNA TGTGCCAGCAGCCAAAGTAGGGGGGCCACCCAAGAGACCCAGTACTTC. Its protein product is CASSQSRGATQETQYF.

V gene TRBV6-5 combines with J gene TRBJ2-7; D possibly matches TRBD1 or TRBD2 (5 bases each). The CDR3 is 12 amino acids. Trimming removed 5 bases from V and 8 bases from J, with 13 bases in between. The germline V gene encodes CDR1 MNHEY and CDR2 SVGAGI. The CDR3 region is CASSTLGVQQYF. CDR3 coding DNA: TGTGCCAGCAGTACCTTGGGGGTCCAGCAGTACTTC.